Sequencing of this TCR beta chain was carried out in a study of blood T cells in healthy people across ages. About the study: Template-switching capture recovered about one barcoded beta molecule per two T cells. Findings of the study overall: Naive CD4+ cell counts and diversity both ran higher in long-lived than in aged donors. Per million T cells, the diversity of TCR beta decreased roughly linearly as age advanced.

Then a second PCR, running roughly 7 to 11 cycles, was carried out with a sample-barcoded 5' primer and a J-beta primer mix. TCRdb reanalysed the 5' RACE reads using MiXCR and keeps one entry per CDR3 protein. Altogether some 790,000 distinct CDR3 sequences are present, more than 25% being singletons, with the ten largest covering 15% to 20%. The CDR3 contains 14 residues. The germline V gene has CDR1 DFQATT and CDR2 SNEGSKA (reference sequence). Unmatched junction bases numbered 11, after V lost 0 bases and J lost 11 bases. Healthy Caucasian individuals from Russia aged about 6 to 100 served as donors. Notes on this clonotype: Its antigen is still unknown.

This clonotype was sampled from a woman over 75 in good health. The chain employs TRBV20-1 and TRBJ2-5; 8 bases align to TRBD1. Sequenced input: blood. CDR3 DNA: TGCAGTGCTAGAGATCCGGCAGGGGGCCATAAGCAGTACTTC. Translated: CSARDPAGGHKQYF.